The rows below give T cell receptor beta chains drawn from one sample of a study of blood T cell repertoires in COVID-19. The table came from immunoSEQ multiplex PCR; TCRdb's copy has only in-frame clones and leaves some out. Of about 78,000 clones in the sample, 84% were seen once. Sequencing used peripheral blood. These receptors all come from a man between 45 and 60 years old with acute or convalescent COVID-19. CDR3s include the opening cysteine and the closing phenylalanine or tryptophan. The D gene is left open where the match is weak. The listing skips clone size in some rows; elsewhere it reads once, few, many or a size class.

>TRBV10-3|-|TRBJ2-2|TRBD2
CAISDPTRGANTGELFF
TGTGCCATCAGTGACCCCACCCGGGGGGCGAACACCGGGGAGCTGTTTTTT
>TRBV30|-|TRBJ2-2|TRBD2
CAWIPLGSGNAGELFF
TGTGCCTGGATACCCCTCGGTAGCGGGAACGCCGGGGAGCTGTTTTTT
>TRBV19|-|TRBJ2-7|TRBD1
CARPPPGTGAYEQYF
TGTGCCAGACCTCCCCCCGGGACAGGCGCCTACGAGCAGTACTTC
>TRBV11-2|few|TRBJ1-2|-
CASSSTRHPNYGYTF
TGTGCCAGCAGCTCAACCAGGCACCCCAACTATGGCTACACCTTC
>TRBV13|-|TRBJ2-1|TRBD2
CASSLVGNAPGLAGLPSSYNEQFF
TGTGCCAGCAGCTTAGTGGGGAACGCACCGGGACTAGCGGGTCTACCGAGCTCCTACAATGAGCAGTTCTTC
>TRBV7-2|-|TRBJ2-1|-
CASSTQGWNEQFF
TGTGCCAGCAGCACACAGGGTTGGAATGAGCAGTTCTTC
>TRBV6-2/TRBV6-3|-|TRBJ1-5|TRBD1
CASSYSRTGPQPQHF
TGTGCCAGCAGTTACTCTCGGACAGGTCCTCAGCCCCAGCATTTT
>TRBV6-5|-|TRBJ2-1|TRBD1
CASSTTGGREQFF
TGTGCCAGCAGTACCACAGGGGGCCGTGAGCAGTTCTTC
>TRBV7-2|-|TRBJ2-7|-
CASSLDRASEQYF
TGTGCCAGCAGCTTAGACAGGGCCAGCGAGCAGTACTTC
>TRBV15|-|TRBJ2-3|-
CATGTPATGTQYF
TGTGCCACCGGGACTCCGGCCACCGGTACGCAGTATTTT
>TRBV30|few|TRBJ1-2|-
CAWSAGKLISYGYTF
TGTGCCTGGAGTGCGGGGAAACTCATTAGCTATGGCTACACCTTC
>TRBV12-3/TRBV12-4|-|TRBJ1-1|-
CASSRNTEAFF
TGTGCCAGCAGTCGTAACACTGAAGCTTTCTTT
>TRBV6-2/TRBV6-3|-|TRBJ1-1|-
CASSYPSTEAFF
TGTGCCAGCAGTTACCCCAGCACTGAAGCTTTCTTT
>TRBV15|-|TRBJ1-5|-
CATSRGRGNQPQHF
TGTGCCACCAGCAGAGGCAGGGGCAATCAGCCCCAGCATTTT
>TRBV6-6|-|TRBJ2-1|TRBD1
CASTRQGALDEQFF
TGTGCCAGCACCAGACAGGGGGCTTTGGATGAGCAGTTCTTC
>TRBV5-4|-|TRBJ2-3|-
CASSLGNLGADTQYF
TGTGCCAGCAGCTTGGGTAACCTAGGGGCAGATACGCAGTATTTT
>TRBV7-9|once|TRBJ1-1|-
CASSPVTLNTEAFF
TGTGCCAGCAGCCCCGTTACTTTAAACACTGAAGCTTTCTTT
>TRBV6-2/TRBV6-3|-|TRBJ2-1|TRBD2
CASSSGTSGYNEQFF
TGTGCCAGCAGTTCCGGGACTAGCGGGTACAATGAGCAGTTCTTC
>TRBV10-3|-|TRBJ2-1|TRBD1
CAISEQGIEQFF
TGTGCCATCAGTGAACAGGGGATTGAGCAGTTCTTC
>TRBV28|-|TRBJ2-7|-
CASSLRGVRSYEQYF
TGTGCCAGCAGTTTACGCGGGGTGAGGTCCTACGAGCAGTACTTC
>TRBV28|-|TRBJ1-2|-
CASSLVQASGYTF
TGTGCCAGCAGTTTAGTCCAGGCGAGTGGCTACACCTTC
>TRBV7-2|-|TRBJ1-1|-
CASSLGGGGRIEAFF
TGTGCCAGCAGCTTAGGAGGGGGGGGCCGGATTGAAGCTTTCTTT
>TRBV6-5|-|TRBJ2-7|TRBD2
CASSRRLAGNEQYF
TGTGCCAGCAGCCGAAGACTAGCGGGAAACGAGCAGTACTTC
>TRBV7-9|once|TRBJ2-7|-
CASSRSEAGEQYF
TGTGCCAGCAGCCGCTCGGAGGCGGGGGAGCAGTACTTC
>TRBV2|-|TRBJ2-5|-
CASQFQETQYF
TGTGCCAGCCAGTTCCAAGAGACCCAGTACTTC
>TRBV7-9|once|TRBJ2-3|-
CASSLEPGGTDTQYF
TGTGCCAGCAGCTTAGAGCCAGGGGGCACAGATACGCAGTATTTT
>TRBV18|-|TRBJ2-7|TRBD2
CASSQQGTSGAYEQYF
TGTGCCAGCTCACAACAAGGGACTAGCGGAGCTTACGAGCAGTACTTC
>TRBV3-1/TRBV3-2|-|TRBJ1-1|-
CASSLQAEAFF
TGTGCCAGCAGCCTCCAGGCTGAAGCTTTCTTT
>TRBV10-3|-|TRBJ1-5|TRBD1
CAISGTGGNQPQHF
TGTGCCATCAGTGGAACAGGGGGCAATCAGCCCCAGCATTTT
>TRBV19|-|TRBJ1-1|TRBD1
CASSTRDRGRVKDTEAFF
TGTGCCAGTAGTACAAGGGACAGGGGGCGCGTGAAGGACACTGAAGCTTTCTTT
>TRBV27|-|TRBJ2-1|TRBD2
CASSYWTSGSNEQFF
TGTGCCAGCAGTTACTGGACTAGCGGGAGCAATGAGCAGTTCTTC
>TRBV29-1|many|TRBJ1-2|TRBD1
CSVERQGVGGYTF
TGCAGCGTGGAAAGACAGGGGGTAGGTGGCTACACCTTC
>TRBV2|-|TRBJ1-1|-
CASSEVWQELNTEAFF
TGTGCCAGCAGTGAAGTGTGGCAGGAACTGAACACTGAAGCTTTCTTT
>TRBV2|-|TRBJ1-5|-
CATRQDVSNQPQHF
TGTGCCACTCGACAGGACGTTAGCAATCAGCCCCAGCATTTT
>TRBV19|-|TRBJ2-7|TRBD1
CASSKTGGTGGNEQYF
TGTGCCAGTAGCAAGACAGGGGGGACAGGGGGCAACGAGCAGTACTTC
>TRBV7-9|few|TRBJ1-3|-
CASTVDTISGNTIYF
TGTGCCAGCACCGTTGACACAATCTCTGGAAACACCATATATTTT
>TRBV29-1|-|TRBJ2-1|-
CSVEGGRGYAEQFF
TGCAGCGTTGAAGGGGGGAGGGGGTACGCTGAGCAGTTCTTC
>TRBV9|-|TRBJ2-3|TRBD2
CASSVAFGGDTDTQYF
TGTGCCAGCAGCGTAGCCTTCGGGGGGGACACAGATACGCAGTATTTT
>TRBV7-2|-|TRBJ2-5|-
CASSSLGGGRIRETQYF
TGTGCCAGCAGCTCATTAGGGGGCGGGAGGATCCGAGAGACCCAGTACTTC
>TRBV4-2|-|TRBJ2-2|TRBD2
CASSQEGLAGTYTGELFF
TGTGCCAGCAGCCAAGAAGGACTAGCGGGGACTTACACCGGGGAGCTGTTTTTT
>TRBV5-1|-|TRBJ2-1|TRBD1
CASSLRQGASDEQFF
TGCGCCAGCAGCTTGAGACAGGGGGCGTCTGATGAGCAGTTCTTC
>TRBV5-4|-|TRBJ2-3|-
CASSPGGGDTQYF
TGTGCCAGCAGCCCAGGTGGGGGGGATACGCAGTATTTT
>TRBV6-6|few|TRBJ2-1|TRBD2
CASTPWRGRNTDEQFF
TGTGCCAGCACCCCTTGGCGGGGGAGGAATACCGATGAGCAGTTCTTC
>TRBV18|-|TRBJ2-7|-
CASSPPGLSYEQYF
TGTGCCAGCTCACCACCGGGACTCTCCTACGAGCAGTACTTC
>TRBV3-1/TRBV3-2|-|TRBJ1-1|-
CASSQLGGTEAFF
TGTGCCAGCAGCCAGCTGGGGGGCACTGAAGCTTTCTTT
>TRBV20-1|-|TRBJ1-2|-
CSASATVYGYTF
TGCAGTGCTAGTGCGACAGTTTATGGCTACACCTTC
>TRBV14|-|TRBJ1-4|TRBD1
CASSHRQGTNEKLFF
TGTGCCAGCAGCCACAGACAGGGCACTAATGAAAAACTGTTTTTT
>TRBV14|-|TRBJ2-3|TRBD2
CASSPGGLARRVQYF
TGTGCCAGCAGCCCTGGGGGACTAGCCAGGCGGGTGCAGTATTTT
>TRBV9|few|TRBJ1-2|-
CASSPGGVVSYGYTF
TGTGCCAGCAGCCCTGGCGGGGTAGTGAGCTATGGCTACACCTTC
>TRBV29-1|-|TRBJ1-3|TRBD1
CSVVTGAPGNTIYF
TGCAGCGTAGTTACAGGGGCGCCCGGAAACACCATATATTTT